Below, 10 T cell receptor beta chains from the same sample are listed, as sequenced in a study of identical twins. TCRdb passed the 5' RACE reads through MiXCR, listing each CDR3 protein once. Among around 290,000 distinct CDR3 sequences, roughly 10% were seen once, and the ten largest hold under 7.5%. The same data also went into a second study, on yellow fever vaccine responses in identical twins.

Sequenced: CD8+ T cells sorted from blood. Source of these receptors: a woman between 18 and 30 years old in good health.

This clonotype occurred a few times. V and J are TRBV7-9 and TRBJ2-7; D gene uncertain. Trimming shortened V by 5 bases and J by 3 bases, and 14 bases separated the two germline ends. CDR3 size: 14 residues. Germline V CDR1 and CDR2: SEHNR, FQNEAQ (reference sequence). The CDR3, as DNA: TGTGCCAGCAGCCCTGTTGGGAAGAACTACGAGCAGTACTTC. This sequence encodes CASSPVGKNYEQYF.

In its sample, this clonotype was seen a few times. This chain uses TRBV4-3 with TRBJ2-2; no firm D call. The CDR3 extends over 17 amino acids. Per germline, CDR1 LGHNA and CDR2 YSLEER. V lost 0 bases and J lost 5, with 16 bases in between. CDR3: CASSQESIGAGTGELFF. As DNA, the CDR3 is TGCGCCAGCAGCCAAGAATCGATCGGAGCCGGGACCGGGGAGCTGTTTTTT.

The chain couples TRBV6-5 to TRBJ1-5; TRBD1 is a possible D gene (5 bases). V shed 4 bases and J shed 4 bases, with 11 bases lying between them. The germline CDR1 and CDR2 sequences are MNHEY and SVGAGI. CDR3 length equals 14 residues. CDR3 sequence reads: CASSFHSGNQPQHF. The CDR3, as DNA: TGTGCCAGCAGTTTTCATTCAGGGAATCAGCCCCAGCATTTT.

Ten or more counts support this clonotype. This chain links TRBV25-1 with TRBJ2-7, with a tentative D call TRBD2 (6 bases). Trimming stripped 2 bases from V and 5 bases from J, with 13 bases between. This CDR3 region has 14 residues. Germline V gene lookup returns CDR1 MGHDK and CDR2 SYGVNS. The CDR3 here is CASSEGRGNDEQYF. CDR3 coding DNA: TGTGCCAGCAGTGAAGGTCGGGGGAACGACGAGCAGTACTTC.

In its sample, this clonotype was seen many times. The rearrangement uses TRBV12-3 or TRBV12-4 and TRBJ1-1; D is ambiguous. Trimming stripped 3 bases from V and 4 bases from J, with 18 bases between. The CDR3 covers 16 residues. The CDR3 nucleotides are TGTGCCAGCAGTTTTAGATCTTCCCGGGAGGGCACTGAAGCTTTCTTT. Translation: CASSFRSSREGTEAFF.

This clonotype was recorded at least ten times. The gene calls are TRBV7-9 and TRBJ2-3; D not resolved. Trimming removed 5 bases from V and 6 bases from J, with 15 bases in between. The germline V gene encodes CDR1 SEHNR and CDR2 FQNEAQ (reference sequence). This CDR3 has 14 residues. This CDR3 is CASSPPQSLDTQYF. Written as DNA, the CDR3 is TGTGCCAGCAGCCCCCCCCAAAGTTTGGATACGCAGTATTTT.

The CDR3 region has the DNA TGTGCCAGCAGCTCACGGATCGGACAGAACACTGAAGCTTTCTTT. This codes for CASSSRIGQNTEAFF. The rearrangement joins TRBV6-1 to TRBJ1-1; D may be TRBD1 (5 bases). Trimming cost V 6 bases and J 1 base, with 15 bases left between them. This CDR3 is 15 amino acids long. The germline V gene encodes CDR1 MNHNS and CDR2 SASEGT.

This clonotype was counted ten times or more. The chain recombines TRBV4-3 with TRBJ2-6; tentative D call: TRBD1 (6 bases). The CDR3 is 17 residues long. The germline V gene encodes CDR1 LGHNA and CDR2 YSLEER. V lost 0 bases and J 4 bases, leaving 13 bases between the germline ends. The CDR3 bases are TGCGCCAGCAGCCAAGAAGGGCAGGGGAGCGGGGCCAACGTCCTGACTTTC. The encoded protein is CASSQEGQGSGANVLTF.

This chain joins TRBV20-1 and TRBJ1-1, with D perhaps TRBD1 (5 bases). V shed 2 bases and J shed 0 bases, with 13 bases lying between them. Germline V gives CDR1 DFQATT, CDR2 SNEGSKA (reference sequence). The length of the CDR3 is 15 residues. This chain's CDR3 is CSARMDKTMNTEAFF. The DNA of the CDR3 is TGCAGTGCTAGAATGGACAAGACCATGAACACTGAAGCTTTCTTT.

The J gene is TRBJ1-4, the V gene TRBV9, with TRBD1 identical over 9 bases. V lost 3 bases, J lost 8 bases, and 5 bases stayed unmatched. The CDR3 runs 14 residues. CDR1 and CDR2 (germline): SGDLS, YYNGEE. This CDR3 reads CASSEGQGEEKLFF. For the CDR3, the DNA is TGTGCCAGCAGCGAGGGACAGGGAGAAGAAAAACTGTTTTTT.